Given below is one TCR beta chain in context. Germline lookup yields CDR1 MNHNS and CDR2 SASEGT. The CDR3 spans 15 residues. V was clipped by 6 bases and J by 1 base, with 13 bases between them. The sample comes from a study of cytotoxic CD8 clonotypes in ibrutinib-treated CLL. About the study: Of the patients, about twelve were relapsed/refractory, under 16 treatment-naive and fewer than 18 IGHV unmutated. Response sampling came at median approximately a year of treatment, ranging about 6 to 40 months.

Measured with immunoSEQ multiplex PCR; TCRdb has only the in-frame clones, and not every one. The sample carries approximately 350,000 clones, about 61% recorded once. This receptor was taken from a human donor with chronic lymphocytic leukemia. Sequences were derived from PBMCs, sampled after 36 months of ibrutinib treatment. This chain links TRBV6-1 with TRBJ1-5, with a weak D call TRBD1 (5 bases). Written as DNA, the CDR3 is TGTGCCAGCAGGGTAACCCGGGACAGCAATCAGCCCCAGCATTTT. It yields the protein CASRVTRDSNQPQHF.